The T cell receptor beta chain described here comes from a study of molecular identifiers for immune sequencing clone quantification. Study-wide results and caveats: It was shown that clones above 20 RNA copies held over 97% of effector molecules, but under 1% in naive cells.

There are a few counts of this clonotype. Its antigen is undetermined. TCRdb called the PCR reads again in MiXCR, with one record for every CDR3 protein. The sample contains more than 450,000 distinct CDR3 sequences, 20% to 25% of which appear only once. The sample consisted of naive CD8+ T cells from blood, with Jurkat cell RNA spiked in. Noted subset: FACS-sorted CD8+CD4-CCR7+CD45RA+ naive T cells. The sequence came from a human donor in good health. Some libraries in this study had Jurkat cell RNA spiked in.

CDR3 DNA: TGTGCCAGCAGTACCCGACAGTCAACTAATGAAAAACTGTTTTTT. Encoded protein: CASSTRQSTNEKLFF. The chain couples TRBV6-5 to TRBJ1-4, with a tentative D call TRBD1 (5 bases). Trimming pared 5 bases from V and 0 bases from J, leaving 10 bases between. The CDR3 length is 15 residues. The germline gives CDR1 MNHEY, CDR2 SVGAGI.